The present T cell receptor (beta chain) was sequenced within a study of cytomegalovirus exposure and HLA in healthy donors (dated by TCRdb to 2015 to 2018). As for the study more broadly: According to an earlier analysis of several hundred of the donors, about 180 million T cells yielded over 100 million unique TCR beta sequences and about 300 Gb of sequence data. Roughly 320 gigabases of sequencing data and around 90 million unique TCR sequences made up an early release that covered 500 to 650 HLA-typed donors. Of the roughly 400 genotyped donors, roughly 80% fell in the genetic ancestry cluster associated with self-reported Caucasian donors. The study aimed to test whether cataloging public T cell receptors could reveal signatures of past pathogen exposure. The T cell repertoires of 700 or so subjects were profiled by immunosequencing and related to cytomegalovirus serostatus. A separate validation cohort of 100 to 150 different subjects was used in addition to the 666-subject first cohort. To predict cytomegalovirus infection status, the study brought together high-throughput TCR immunosequencing, statistical association of individual TCRs with disease status, and machine learning. To study patterns of TCR occurrence, a later analysis re-analyzed previously published TCR beta repertoires from 600 to 750 donors and added high-resolution HLA genotyping. Rather than using new phenotypic data, the later analysis identified candidate immune exposures from TCR beta sequences and from how often those sequences occurred across donors. In an earlier analysis of 500 to 650 of the donors, high-throughput TCR beta sequencing was used to judge whether each TCR beta V gene segment behaved as functional or pseudogenic. Donor age, sex, ethnicity and CMV serostatus were collected together with the repertoire data. Genome-wide SNP genotypes for about 60% of the roughly 700 donors were used in a later genetic analysis, which treated that subset as a discovery cohort. Every repertoire in the discovery cohort had been generated on one and the same sequencing platform. HLA typing covered class I and class II loci at four-digit resolution. The number of typed donors differed by locus: roughly 620-630 for A, B, C, DRB1 and DQB1; 522 for DQA1; fewer than 610 for DPA1; and around 490 for DPB1. About five DR-DQ haplotypes were treated as single units for association and clustering because of strong linkage in the cohort. Across around 400 genotyped donors of the cohort, an average of approximately 220,000 unique TCR beta nucleotide sequences per donor were sequenced, and around 20% of those sequences were non-productive.

The cohort consisted of 600 to 700 healthy bone marrow donors. All cohort members were sampled while nominally healthy, although unrecorded immune exposures were likely present. The donor was CMV seropositive and was included in the group of around 300 seropositive cohort members. A peripheral blood sample was provided by each donor, and peripheral blood mononuclear cells were used for TCR beta sequencing. Genomic DNA extraction from the blood cell samples was performed with the Qiagen DNeasy Blood Extraction Kit. In this sample, this clone turned up a few times. Its antigen has not been determined. Qualities for individual bases were not recorded, and no much larger clone is one base off. Library generation was performed with the immunoSEQ multiplex PCR assay. The multiplex PCR relied on a mix of 60 forward primers for TCR Vbeta segments and 13 reverse primers for TCR Jbeta segments. The CDR3 region of rearranged TCR beta genes was amplified from genomic DNA with a multiplex PCR assay. The amplified TCR beta libraries were sequenced on the Illumina HiSeq System as 87-base-pair reads. Under the source paper's analysis protocol: A later analysis tallied tens of millions of unique TCR beta chains across the 550 to 850 repertoires, and around 10 million of those chains were shared by two or more donors. Raw reads were error-corrected and collapsed into unique sequences by a nearest-neighbor algorithm in which closely related sequences were merged to remove PCR and sequencing errors. V, D and J gene segments were assigned by aligning CDR3 sequences to IMGT reference sequences. For a sequence to be retained, a match of at least six nucleotides to both a V gene segment and a J gene segment was required. Rearrangements were classified as productive when the CDR3 lacked stop codons and remained in frame with V and J, and all other rearrangements were classified as non-productive. CDR3 was defined by IMGT convention, running from the second conserved V-encoded cysteine to the conserved J-encoded phenylalanine. Sequences without an unambiguous match to a single V gene segment were excluded from the earlier analysis of almost 600 of the donors. An earlier analysis of 587 of the donors classified V segments as functional when productive rearrangements were above 56.7% and as segregating when the standard deviation between donors was above 5%. A statistical classification framework was built to diagnose cytomegalovirus status from the catalog of TCR beta chain sequences. A later analysis assigned V and J genes by comparing TCR nucleotide sequences with IMGT/GENE-DB human TR gene sequences. In a later analysis, CDR3 sequences and most-parsimonious VDJ recombination scenarios were assigned using the TCRdist pipeline. In a later analysis, each TCR beta chain was defined by its CDR3 amino acid sequence together with its V-gene family, and reads without a unique V-gene family were excluded. To address suspected cross-contamination and a sequencing artifact, a later analysis removed around 600 highly shared, low-generation-probability nucleotide sequences. A later analysis calculated a clonal expansion index for each public chain from normalized within-repertoire ranks of inferred template counts. A later analysis computed generation probabilities with a VDJ recombination model fitted to out-of-frame rearrangements, and checked the results against IGoR. Hypergeometric tests were used in a later analysis to score TCR-TCR, TCR-HLA and TCR-CMV co-occurrence, with a repertoire-size bias correction applied to the TCR pairs. To estimate false discovery rates, a later analysis permuted the HLA or CMV assignments 20 times. In a later analysis, co-occurring TCRs were grouped using DBSCAN, and TCRdist sequence similarity was added for clustering within HLA-allele-positive subsets. Co-occurrence clustering excluded repertoires with fewer than 30,000 or more than 120,000 public chains, plus five with anomalous nucleotide sharing. TCRdb provides this immuneACCESS table in a form limited to in-frame rearrangements. Some clones are lacking; in checked studies, under half of them reflect an unresolved V gene, and why the rest are absent is not known. Clone size and V and J calls were adopted from that table, with D and trimming inferred from the DNA. Here the sample has around 150,000 clones; just under 85% occur a single time. 3.5% to 5% of the sample goes to the ten largest clones.

There are 14 amino acids in the CDR3, from cysteine to phenylalanine inclusive. Only the CDR3 DNA is retained, 42 bases long and in frame from the first base. Between the V and J ends, shortened by 4 bases and 5 bases respectively, the junction contains 14 bases. Sequences SGHRS (CDR1) and YFSETQ (CDR2) are obtained from the germline V gene. Findings and caveats that apply to the study as a whole: A further reported finding was that TCR beta sequences accurately predicted the HLA-A and HLA-B alleles for most subjects in the first cohort. In a later genetic analysis, a missense DCLRE1C variant was associated with V-gene and J-gene trimming of TCR beta chains, and the association was replicated in an independent cohort. Some IMGT-functional V segments, including TRBV6-2 and TRBV6-3, could not be distinguished by the 87-base-pair reads and were therefore excluded. In vitro tests confirmed that a few of the cytomegalovirus-associated TCR beta chains recognize cytomegalovirus antigens. HLA typing was unavailable for some donors at each locus, so association tests used only the typed subset. In an earlier analysis of over 550 of the donors, most TCR beta V segments were observed in productive rearrangements about 87% or about 30% of the time, broadly matching IMGT annotations. In a later analysis, HLA-associated TCR beta chains showed more clonal expansion and lower generation probabilities than non-associated chains that were equally common. Strong co-occurrence of HLA alleles, especially DR and DQ, made assigning TCR associations to individual alleles difficult. A later analysis associated 16,951 TCR beta sequences with specific HLA alleles at a false discovery rate of 0.05. Compared with the roughly 670-donor mean, donors in an Asian-associated ancestry cluster had fewer N-insertions in productive TCRs, according to a later genetic analysis. According to the authors, the approach could potentially be generalized to other disease states and immunological phenotypes. A total of roughly 160 TCR beta chains were listed by the study as associated with cytomegalovirus. A later analysis found that most CMV-associated TCR beta chains appeared HLA-restricted, with HLA associations seemingly driven largely by CMV exposure. The cohort was sequenced for TCR beta chains only, and without alpha or paired-chain data the features that could be detected were limited. A group of highly shared sequence variants was considered likely to be a technical artifact of the sequencing pipeline. The only immune exposure information available for the cohort was CMV serostatus. Cytomegalovirus status was reported to be diagnosed by the classifier with high specificity and sensitivity in both the original and validation cohorts. According to a later analysis, parvovirus B19, influenza, CMV and Epstein-Barr virus appeared linked to several top co-occurrence clusters. Roughly uniform sequencing depth across donors was assumed in presence/absence analyses, although this assumption may not hold. Correlated functional status among segregating V segments might be attributable to linkage disequilibrium, but an unknown experimental factor could not be ruled out. Most TCR sequences were seen in very few donors, while some public TCRs were found in many individuals. The earlier analysis of 587 of the donors excluded fewer than 20 rarely observed V segments, including chromosome 9 orphons, because counts were too low. A later analysis found that TCR association rates varied across HLA loci, with DRB1 alleles showing the most associated TCRs and HLA-C alleles the fewest.

Recombination joined TRBV5-1 with TRBJ2-3, and TRBD1 may be the D gene, going by 6 matching bases. The sequence was obtained from a middle-aged man in good health and CMV-seropositive. The specimen sequenced was PBMCs. The CDR3 is CASSIGKGGDTQYF. The base sequence is TGCGCCAGCAGCATCGGGAAAGGGGGAGATACGCAGTATTTT.